This entry features one TCR beta chain sequence. The sample belongs to a study of blood T cell repertoires in COVID-19. Overall study context: The United States, Italy and Spain were the sources of the acute and convalescent COVID-19 samples. Sources were T cells, B-cell-depleted T cells, or PBMCs; the material itself was cDNA or gDNA.

The CDR3 consists of 16 residues. V trimming: 7 bases; J trimming: 2 bases; junction bases outside the gene matches: 5. Germline CDR1 and CDR2: KGHDR and SFDVKD. Original processing methods: Cell counts per sample came from amplifying reference gene primers. Method: immunoSEQ multiplex PCR; TCRdb's copy keeps in-frame clones and lacks some. V, J and clone size are taken as reported in that table, and D and trimming were inferred from the DNA itself. The repertoire holds 150,000 to 200,000 clones, with approximately 85% as singletons. The receptor comes from a woman in her sixties with acute or convalescent COVID-19. The J gene is TRBJ2-6, the V gene TRBV24-1; the match to TRBD1 covers 9 bases. The material sequenced was peripheral blood. In DNA, the CDR3 is TGTGCCACCAGCCCACAGGGGGCTCCTGGGGCCAACGTCCTGACTTTC. The encoded protein is CATSPQGAPGANVLTF.